The clone carrying this TCR beta chain was picked up a small number of times. No antigen is known for it. The sample belongs to a study of shared clonotypes between healthy human individuals. Deep was the level at which the assay was run. Assay used: immunoSEQ multiplex PCR; TCRdb lists only in-frame clones, some missing. The table lists 980,000 or so clones, over 60% of them singletons, with approximately 1.5% in the top ten. Caucasian adults residing in Nashville, Tennessee made up all the donors. General study findings and limits: Memory subsets generally showed smaller estimated richness than naive subsets did. The researchers took only blood, and tissue repertoires probably look different.

Germline V CDR1 and CDR2: SGHRS, YFSETQ. The CDR3 spans 14 residues. V lost 3 bases, J lost 5 bases, and 7 bases stayed unmatched. The TCR was taken from a young man in good health. The genes are TRBV5-1 and TRBJ2-7, with 8 bases that match TRBD1. The sequenced sample was memory CD4+ T cells sorted from blood. Documented subset: CD45RA-negative fraction. The CDR3 nucleotides are TGCGCCAGCAGCTGGACAGGGCGGGAAGACGAGCAGTACTTC. It yields the protein CASSWTGREDEQYF.